This T cell receptor beta chain was sequenced for a study of blood T cells in healthy people across ages. The authors ran a second PCR of roughly 6 to 12 cycles using a sample-barcoded 5' primer and a J-beta primer mix. Each CDR3 protein gets one entry after TCRdb re-called the 5' RACE reads with MiXCR. The repertoire has fewer than 900,000 distinct CDR3 sequences, approximately 35% of them found once; the top ten carry roughly 13%. The study recruited healthy Caucasian donors from Russia who were aged about 6 to 95. Germline V CDR1 and CDR2: SGHRS, YFSETQ. Germline trimming cut 3 bases from V and 4 bases from J; bases unmatched to any gene: 9. This CDR3 contains 15 residues. This clonotype came up once.

Sequenced material: blood. The rearrangement links TRBV5-1 to TRBJ1-2; 7 bases map to TRBD1. The origin of this receptor is a man aged 18-30 years in good health. The CDR3 DNA reads TGCGCCAGCAGCTACGAAGGGGGCAGAGGCTATGGCTACACCTTC. This translates into CASSYEGGRGYGYTF. Complete variable domain (other parts from reference TRBV5-1 and TRBJ1-2): KAGVTQTPRYLIKTRGQQVTLSCSPISGHRSVSWYQQTPGQGLQFLFEYFSETQRNKGNFPGRFSGRQFSNSRSEMNVSTLELGDSALYLCASSYEGGRGYGYTFGSGTRLTVV.